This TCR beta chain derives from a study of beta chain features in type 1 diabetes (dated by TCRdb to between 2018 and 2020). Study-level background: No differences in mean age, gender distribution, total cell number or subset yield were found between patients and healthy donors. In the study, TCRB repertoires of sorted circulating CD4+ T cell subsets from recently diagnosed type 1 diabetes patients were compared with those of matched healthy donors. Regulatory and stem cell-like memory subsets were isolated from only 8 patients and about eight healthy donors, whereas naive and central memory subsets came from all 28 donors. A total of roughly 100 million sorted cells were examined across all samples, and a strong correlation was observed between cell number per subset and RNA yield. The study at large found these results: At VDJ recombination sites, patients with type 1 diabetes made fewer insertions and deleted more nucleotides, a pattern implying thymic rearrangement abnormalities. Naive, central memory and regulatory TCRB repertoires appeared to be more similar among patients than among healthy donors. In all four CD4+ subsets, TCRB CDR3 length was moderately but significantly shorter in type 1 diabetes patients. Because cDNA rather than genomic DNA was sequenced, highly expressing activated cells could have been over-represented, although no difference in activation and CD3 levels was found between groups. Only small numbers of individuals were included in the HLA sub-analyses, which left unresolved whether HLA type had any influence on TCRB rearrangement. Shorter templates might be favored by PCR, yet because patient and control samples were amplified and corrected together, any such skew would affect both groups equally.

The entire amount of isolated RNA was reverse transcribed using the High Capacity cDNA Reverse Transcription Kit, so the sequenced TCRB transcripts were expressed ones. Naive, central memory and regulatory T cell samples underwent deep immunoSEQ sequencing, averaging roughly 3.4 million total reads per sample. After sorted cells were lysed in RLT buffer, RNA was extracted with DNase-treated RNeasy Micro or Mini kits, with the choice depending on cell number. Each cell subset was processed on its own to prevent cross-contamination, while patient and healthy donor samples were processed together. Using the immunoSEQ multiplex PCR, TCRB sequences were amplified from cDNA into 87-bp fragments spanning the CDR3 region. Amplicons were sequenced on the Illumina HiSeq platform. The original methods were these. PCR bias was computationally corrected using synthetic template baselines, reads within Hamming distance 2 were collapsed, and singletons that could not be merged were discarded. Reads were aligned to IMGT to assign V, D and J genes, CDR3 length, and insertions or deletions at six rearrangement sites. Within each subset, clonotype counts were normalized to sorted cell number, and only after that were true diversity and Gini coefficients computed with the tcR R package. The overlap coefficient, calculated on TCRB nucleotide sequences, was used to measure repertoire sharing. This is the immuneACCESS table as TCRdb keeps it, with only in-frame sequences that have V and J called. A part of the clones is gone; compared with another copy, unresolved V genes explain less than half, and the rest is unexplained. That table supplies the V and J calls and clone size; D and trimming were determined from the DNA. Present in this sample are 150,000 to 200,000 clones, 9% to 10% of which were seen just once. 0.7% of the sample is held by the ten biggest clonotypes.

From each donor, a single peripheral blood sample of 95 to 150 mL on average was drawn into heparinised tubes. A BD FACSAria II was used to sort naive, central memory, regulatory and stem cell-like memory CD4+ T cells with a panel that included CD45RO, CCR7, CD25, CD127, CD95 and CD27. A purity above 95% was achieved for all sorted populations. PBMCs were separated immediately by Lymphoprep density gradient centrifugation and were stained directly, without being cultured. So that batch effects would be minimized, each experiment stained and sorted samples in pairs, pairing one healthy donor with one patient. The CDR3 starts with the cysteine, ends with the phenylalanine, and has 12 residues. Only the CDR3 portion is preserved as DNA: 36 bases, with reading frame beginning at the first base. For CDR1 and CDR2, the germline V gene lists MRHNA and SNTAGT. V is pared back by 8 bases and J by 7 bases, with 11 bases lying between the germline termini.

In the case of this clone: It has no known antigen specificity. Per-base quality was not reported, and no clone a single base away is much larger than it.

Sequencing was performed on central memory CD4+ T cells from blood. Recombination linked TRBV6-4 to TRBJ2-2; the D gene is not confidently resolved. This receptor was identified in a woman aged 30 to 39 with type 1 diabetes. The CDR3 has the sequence CASHGPGGELFF. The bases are TGTGCCAGCCACGGTCCGGGCGGGGAGCTGTTTTTT.